These 9 T cell receptor beta chains originate from one sample sequenced in a study of CD8 T cells in Susac syndrome. RNA totalling about 0.45 to 1 ug underwent reverse transcription with random hexamers. TCRdb re-derived calls from the immunoSEQ multiplex PCR reads in MiXCR, one entry per CDR3 protein. The repertoire includes more than 75,000 distinct CDR3 sequences, 90% to 95% of them detected once, and about 0.32% sits in the top ten. Sequencing was done on a sample of CD8+ T cells from PBMCs. These receptor sequences come from a human donor in good health.

This clonotype appeared once. The genes are TRBV27 and TRBJ1-1; D gene unclear. The CDR3 length is 14 residues. V gave up 3 bases and J gave up 1 base, with 9 bases separating them. Per the germline V gene, CDR1 is MNHEY and CDR2 is SMNVEV (reference sequence). CDR3 sequence (DNA): TGTGCCAGCAGTTTGATGGGCTCGAACACTGAAGCTTTCTTT. This encodes CASSLMGSNTEAFF.

This clonotype has a handful of counts. The chain carries TRBV9 and TRBJ1-2, with D tentatively TRBD1 (6 bases). The V and J ends lost 3 bases and 7 bases respectively, with 16 bases between them. In germline, CDR1 is SGDLS, CDR2 YYNGEE. The CDR3 consists of 14 residues. CDR3 bases: TGTGCCAGCAGCGAACAGGGAGCCCGGGGTGGCTACACCTTC. This sequence encodes CASSEQGARGGYTF.

The gene calls are TRBV5-4 and TRBJ1-1; 7 nucleotides line up with TRBD1. V lost 2 bases and J lost 7; bases outside the gene matches: 5. The CDR3 spans 13 residues. Germline V gene lookup returns CDR1 SGHNT and CDR2 YYREEE (reference sequence). CDR3 in DNA: TGTGCCAGCAGCTTCGACAGGGCGAATGAAGCTTTCTTT. Amino acids: CASSFDRANEAFF.

The rearrangement joins TRBV20-1 to TRBJ2-7; D gene uncertain. The CDR3 has 13 amino acids. V lost 1 base, J lost 2 bases, and 9 bases lay in between. Germline V gives CDR1 DFQATT, CDR2 SNEGSKA (reference sequence). The CDR3 DNA follows: TGCAGTGCTAGAGGGCTGGCCACCTACGAGCAGTACTTC. Its protein is CSARGLATYEQYF.

The CDR3: CAISESKGAGEQFF. The DNA for the CDR3 is TGTGCCATCAGTGAGTCGAAGGGGGCGGGCGAGCAGTTCTTC. V usage is TRBV10-3 and J usage is TRBJ2-1; 7 bases are shared with TRBD1. This CDR3 contains 14 residues. Germline V gene data show CDR1 as ENHRY and CDR2 as SYGVKD. With V trimmed by 0 bases and J by 10 bases, 6 bases remained unmatched.

The CDR3 DNA is TGCAGCGCTCAACAGGGAGATAGCAATCAGCCCCAGCATTTT. Its translation is CSAQQGDSNQPQHF. The chain recombines TRBV29-1 with TRBJ1-5; D might be TRBD1 (6 bases). The CDR3 is 14 residues long. Germline-derived CDR1 and CDR2 are SQVTM and ANQGSEA. V was pared by 7 bases and J by 0 bases, with 13 bases between.

The chain combines TRBV30 with TRBJ2-3, with D maybe TRBD2 (6 bases). Germline CDR1 is GTSNPN and CDR2 is SVGIG (reference sequence). This CDR3 comprises 14 residues. Trimming left V 3 bases short and J 4 bases short, with 14 bases between. In DNA form, the CDR3 reads TGTGCCTGGAGCGGAGGGGCCGGGGCAGATACGCAGTATTTT. It translates to CAWSGGAGADTQYF. The full variable domain, rest sourced from reference TRBV30 and TRBJ2-3, is SQTIHQWPATLVQPVGSPLSLECTVEGTSNPNLYWYRQAAGRGLQLLFYSVGIGQISSEVPQNLSASRPQDRQFILSSKKLLLSDSGFYLCAWSGGAGADTQYFGPGTRLTVL.

V is TRBV27 and J is TRBJ1-2, with D perhaps matching TRBD1 (5 bases). The V end lost 5 bases, the J end lost 2 bases, and 21 bases lay between the germline ends. Germline V lookup: CDR1 MNHEY, CDR2 SMNVEV (reference sequence). This CDR3 comprises 17 residues. The CDR3 region has the DNA TGTGCCAGCAGTCACACACCTCTTGAGCGGGGCAACTATGGCTACACCTTC. Its protein is CASSHTPLERGNYGYTF.

The chain uses TRBV6-1 and TRBJ1-1; D perhaps matches TRBD1 (5 bases). The CDR3 runs to 15 residues. The V gene lost 3 bases and the J gene lost 1 base, with 12 bases spanning the gap. Germline-derived CDR1 and CDR2 are MNHNS and SASEGT. The CDR3 nucleotides are TGTGCCAGCAGTGAGTGGAATGGGGGGAACACTGAAGCTTTCTTT. Its protein product is CASSEWNGGNTEAFF.